This T cell receptor beta chain was sequenced for a study of blood T cell repertoires in COVID-19 (dated by TCRdb to the early 2020s). In terms of the full investigation: Collaborator samples came from the United States, Italy and Spain and covered acute and convalescent phases of COVID-19. The material from the prospective study consisted of cDNA or gDNA derived from T cells, B-cell-depleted T cells, or PBMCs. Deeply sampled blood TCRbeta repertoires from subjects exposed to, actively infected with, or recovered from COVID-19 were included in the dataset. The repertoires were made available in a free public database intended to serve as a resource for research on the immune response to SARS-CoV-2. Samples came from the ongoing ImmuneRACE study (first 160 participants) plus 1,254 subjects from 6 global collaborators. A de-identified subject ID, COVID-19 status, age in years and sex were almost always included in the sample metadata. Where HLA class I and class II types were available, the types were taken from metadata supplied by the sample provider, not from assay-based typing. Study-wide findings and limitations: Clinical and demographic metadata were provided uncurated, with the amount varying by source and participant.

The CDR3 numbers 14 residues from cysteine through phenylalanine. The entry retains the CDR3 DNA only, 42 bases that are in frame from base 1. The germline V end is reduced by 3 bases and the J end by 5 bases; junction bases left unmatched: 5. CDR1 LGHDT and CDR2 YNNKEL were looked up in the germline V gene (reference sequence). TCRbeta CDR3 regions were amplified from genomic DNA by means of the immunoSEQ Assay, a bias-controlled multiplex PCR. On the study's bioinformatics: Within the assay, amplification of reference gene primers was used to estimate how many nucleated cells each sample contained. To quantify the absolute abundance of each unique TCRbeta CDR3 rearrangement, sequence reads were collapsed and filtered. For each sample, productive Simpson clonality was calculated as the square root of Simpson's diversity index over productive rearrangements. This is the immuneACCESS table as TCRdb keeps it, with only in-frame sequences that have V and J called. A part of the clones is gone; compared with another copy, unresolved V genes explain less than half, and the rest is unexplained. V and J calls and clone size follow that table, whereas D and trimming were derived from the DNA. This sample is represented by roughly 380,000 clones; about 88% of them were singletons. The ten largest make up approximately 3% of the sample.

There are a few counts of this clone. Its antigen is not yet known. There are no base qualities to consult, and no much larger clone falls within one base. Participants in the prospective study were aged roughly 18 to 100 years, lived in about two dozen United States geographic areas, and enrolled through a virtual design. In the prospective study, cohorts were assigned on the basis of participant-reported clinical history obtained from a screening survey and a study questionnaire. For ImmuneRACE Cohort 3, a participant was defined as recovered based on two consecutive negative NP/OP PCR tests, clearance by a healthcare professional, or resolution of symptoms. In the prospective study, mobile phlebotomists collected whole blood, serum and a nasopharyngeal or oropharyngeal swab from each participant. Over a roughly 2-month period, participants in the prospective study had the option of providing additional blood draws and questionnaires. Blood samples from the prospective study were shipped frozen or at room temperature prior to DNA extraction.

The sequence was obtained from a woman aged 25 to 39 who had recovered from COVID-19. Material: PBMCs or T cells enriched from blood (not recorded which). In this chain, TRBV3-1 (or the pseudogene TRBV3-2) is recombined with TRBJ2-7, with 9 bases aligning to TRBD2. Here is the DNA: TGTGCCAGCAGCCACTCCGCGGGAGGGGACGAGCAGTACTTC. It codes for CASSHSAGGDEQYF.